This TCR beta chain stems from a study of T-cell reconstitution after alpha-beta-depleted transplantation in children. Unique molecular identifiers were used in preparing the TCRbeta library. TCRdb re-analysed the PCR reads in MiXCR, keeping a single row per CDR3 protein. The table has 600,000 or so distinct CDR3 sequences, under 30% seen once. The CDR3 covers 15 residues. Germline lookup yields CDR1 WSHSY and CDR2 SAAADI. V was shortened by 2 bases and J by 0 bases, with 10 bases between the two germline ends. The material was PBMCs, mostly from graft donor cells, obtained 360 days after TCRalphabeta/CD19-depleted stem cell transplant. This sequence was found in a boy under two years old who had a stem cell transplant for acute myeloid leukemia, so the T cells may come from the graft donor. The chain joins TRBV10-2 to TRBJ1-1, with D uncertain. This chain's CDR3 is CASSEPIGLNTEAFF. In nucleotides, the CDR3 is TGCGCCAGCAGTGAGCCGATCGGGTTGAACACTGAAGCTTTCTTT.